Shown below are 23 T cell receptor beta chains from a single sample sequenced in a study of shared clonotypes between healthy human individuals. TCRdb keeps only in-frame clones here, not all; method: immunoSEQ multiplex PCR. This sample has some 680,000 clones, with 60% to 75% found just once. The sequencing input was memory CD4+ T cells sorted from blood. Subset in this sample: CD45RA-negative fraction. The receptors were sampled from a woman aged 25 to 39 in good health.

The chain links TRBV27 to TRBJ1-1; 7 positions match TRBD1. V lost 5 bases, J lost 8 bases, and 11 bases stayed unmatched. This CDR3 contains 14 residues. Germline V gives CDR1 MNHEY, CDR2 SMNVEV (reference sequence). This chain's CDR3 is CASSPQGRGPEAFF. Here the CDR3 DNA reads TGTGCCAGCAGTCCACAGGGGAGAGGTCCCGAAGCTTTCTTT.

The chain is built from TRBV28 and TRBJ1-3; D possibly corresponds to TRBD1 (6 bases). This CDR3 is built from 15 residues. CDR1 MDHEN and CDR2 SYDVKM come from the germline V gene. Between the trimmed V and J ends, which lost 2 bases and 0 bases, there was a span of 8 bases. The CDR3 DNA is TGTGCCAGCAGTTTAACAGGGCCCTCTGGAAACACCATATATTTT. It yields the protein CASSLTGPSGNTIYF.

The rearrangement joins TRBV29-1 to TRBJ2-1; D call uncertain. The length of the CDR3 is 13 residues. Germline CDR1 and CDR2: SQVTM and ANQGSEA. V shed 2 bases and J shed 7 bases, with 12 bases lying between them. In DNA, the CDR3 is TGCAGCGTTGAAAGTGGGAACGGTAATGAGCAGTTCTTC. It encodes CSVESGNGNEQFF.

This clone appeared a few times. The chain recombines TRBV28 with TRBJ1-2; 7 bases align to TRBD1. Germline loops: CDR1 MDHEN, CDR2 SYDVKM. V lost 8 bases and J lost 5; bases outside the gene matches: 8. The CDR3 runs 13 residues. CDR3 protein: CASGEGGVYGYTF. The CDR3 bases are TGTGCCAGCGGTGAAGGGGGCGTATATGGCTACACCTTC.

This clone was counted between two and nine times. The chain joins TRBV25-1 to TRBJ2-5, with D tentatively TRBD1 or TRBD2 (7 bases each). Germline V lookup: CDR1 MGHDK, CDR2 SYGVNS. Trimming pared 3 bases from V and 5 bases from J, leaving 22 bases between. The length of the CDR3 is 17 residues. The CDR3 is CASSDPRGGGGQETQYF. The CDR3 bases are TGTGCCAGCAGTGACCCGCGTGGGGGAGGGGGCCAGGAGACCCAGTACTTC.

For this clone: Different DNA sequences within this sample yield the same CDR3. The V call is TRBV19, the J call TRBJ1-5, with D uncertain. The CDR3 consists of 13 residues. V was trimmed by 3 bases and J by 4 bases, leaving 7 bases between them. Germline V gene data show CDR1 as LNHDA and CDR2 as SQIVND (reference sequence). CDR3 DNA: TGTGCCAGTAGTATCTCCCCAAATCAGCCCCAGCATTTT. It is translated as CASSISPNQPQHF.

The genes are TRBV28 and TRBJ1-2, with 8 bases that match TRBD1. Germline lookup yields CDR1 MDHEN and CDR2 SYDVKM. This CDR3 spans 13 amino acids. The V gene end was trimmed by 6 bases and the J gene end by 8 bases; junction bases not matched to a gene: 8. CDR3 loop: CASSTLTGEGYTF. In DNA form, the CDR3 reads TGTGCCAGCAGCACTCTGACAGGGGAGGGCTACACCTTC.

This chain joins TRBV11-2 and TRBJ1-1, with D uncertain. Per the germline V gene, CDR1 is SGHAT and CDR2 is FQNNGV. The CDR3 spans 13 residues. Deletions cut 1 base from V and 6 bases from J, with 9 bases between. CDR3 residues: CASSLGSKAEAFF. In DNA form, the CDR3 reads TGTGCCAGCAGCTTAGGGAGCAAAGCTGAAGCTTTCTTT.

Concerning this clone itself: The same CDR3 is also encoded by other DNA sequences in this sample. The V call is TRBV13, the J call TRBJ2-7, with D tentatively TRBD1 (6 bases). V shed 2 bases and J shed 4 bases, with 12 bases lying between them. The CDR3 is 14 residues long. Germline CDR1 PRHDT, CDR2 FYEKMQ (reference sequence). CDR3 sequence: CASSLRGSRYEQYF. The CDR3, as DNA: TGTGCCAGCAGCTTAAGGGGGAGTCGTTACGAGCAGTACTTC. The full variable domain, completed using reference TRBV13 and TRBJ2-7, is AAGVIQSPRHLIKEKRETATLKCYPIPRHDTVYWYQQGPGQDPQFLISFYEKMQSDKGSIPDRFSAQQFSDYHSELNMSSLELGDSALYFCASSLRGSRYEQYFGPGTRLTVT.

V usage is TRBV11-2 and J usage is TRBJ2-1; tentatively, D is TRBD1 or TRBD2 (6 bases each). The germline CDR1 and CDR2 sequences are SGHAT and FQNNGV. The CDR3 covers 15 residues. Trimming removed 5 bases from V and 8 bases from J, with 19 bases in between. CDR3 residues: CASSPLGGGRDEQFF. The CDR3 nucleotides are TGTGCCAGCAGCCCCCTCGGGGGCGGGCGCGATGAGCAGTTCTTC.

The genes are TRBV7-2 and TRBJ1-1, with D tentatively TRBD1 (6 bases). V was shortened by 5 bases and J by 7 bases, with 17 bases between the two germline ends. Germline loops: CDR1 SGHTA, CDR2 FQGNSA. The CDR3 has 14 amino acids. DNA for the CDR3: TGTGCCAGCAGCGAACAGGGAATCAGCGGTGAAGCTTTCTTT. It specifies CASSEQGISGEAFF.

This chain joins TRBV11-2 and TRBJ2-2; 8 bases agree with TRBD1. Trimming removed 3 bases from V and 5 bases from J; junction bases left unmatched: 5. Germline V gene sequence: CDR1 SGHAT, CDR2 FQNNGV. The CDR3 extends over 15 amino acids. The CDR3 is CASSFTGGWTGELFF. The CDR3 DNA reads TGTGCCAGCAGCTTTACAGGGGGGTGGACCGGGGAGCTGTTTTTT.

The V gene is TRBV6-5, the J gene TRBJ2-5; D possibly uses TRBD1 or TRBD2 (6 bases each). The CDR3 runs to 15 residues. Germline-derived CDR1 and CDR2 are MNHEY and SVGAGI. Deletions cut 2 bases from V and 3 bases from J, with 13 bases between. The CDR3 loop reads CASSYPGGAEETQYF. In DNA form, the CDR3 reads TGTGCCAGCAGTTACCCCGGGGGCGCGGAAGAGACCCAGTACTTC.

The chain couples TRBV29-1 to TRBJ2-7; 10 positions match TRBD2. This CDR3 has 15 residues. With 4 bases clipped from V and 3 bases from J, the junction kept 9 bases outside the gene matches. Per the germline V gene, CDR1 is SQVTM and CDR2 is ANQGSEA. The CDR3 nucleotides are TGCAGCGTTGTCACTAGCGGGGACCCCTTCTACGAGCAGTACTTC. Its protein product is CSVVTSGDPFYEQYF.

This clone occurred a few times. The chain uses TRBV7-8 and TRBJ2-7, with D possibly called TRBD1 or TRBD2 (6 bases each). Germline values: CDR1 SGHVS, CDR2 FQNEAQ. This CDR3 spans 17 amino acids. Trimming left V 4 bases short and J 4 bases short, with 23 bases between. The CDR3 sequence is CASSSQSGGGRRYEQYF. The CDR3 DNA reads as TGTGCCAGCAGCTCCCAATCCGGAGGGGGAAGGAGGTACGAGCAGTACTTC. Full variable domain (outside the CDR3, taken from reference TRBV7-8 and TRBJ2-7): GAGVSQSPRYKVAKRGQDVALRCDPISGHVSLFWYQQALGQGPEFLTYFQNEAQLDKSGLPSDRFFAERPEGSVSTLKIQRTQQEDSAVYLCASSSQSGGGRRYEQYFGPGTRLTVT.

The chain is built from TRBV19 and TRBJ2-6; no firm D call. Trimming cost V 3 bases and J 0 bases, with 9 bases left between them. The CDR3 loop spans 16 amino acids. Germline V lookup: CDR1 LNHDA, CDR2 SQIVND (reference sequence). The CDR3 region has the DNA TGTGCCAGTAGTATTGGGATCCACTCTGGGGCCAACGTCCTGACTTTC. Translating it yields CASSIGIHSGANVLTF.

The gene calls are TRBV28 and TRBJ2-3; 12 bases agree with TRBD2. V trimming: 8 bases; J trimming: 0 bases; junction bases outside the gene matches: 9. The CDR3 runs 17 residues. CDR1 MDHEN and CDR2 SYDVKM come from the germline V gene. This chain's CDR3 is CASSKAGLAGSTDTQYF. DNA for the CDR3: TGTGCCAGCTCTAAGGCCGGACTAGCGGGAAGCACAGATACGCAGTATTTT.

In regard to this clone: Possible read error: a much larger clone is one base away. Other DNA sequences from this sample encode an identical CDR3 as well. The chain is built from TRBV6-5 and TRBJ2-5; no reliable D call. The DNA end is a closer match to TRBJ2-7, so the J assignment may be wrong. The CDR3 contains 13 residues. From germline, CDR1 is MNHEY and CDR2 SVGAGI. CDR3 region: CASSYRETYEQYF. Here the CDR3 DNA reads TGTGCCAGCAGTTACAGAGAAACCTACGAGCAGTACTTC.

The V gene is TRBV6-1, the J gene TRBJ2-7; D remains unclear. Germline loops: CDR1 MNHNS, CDR2 SASEGT. V was clipped by 1 base and J by 5 bases, with 6 bases between them. The CDR3 has 12 amino acids. The CDR3 sequence is CASSEEIHEQYF. In DNA, the CDR3 is TGTGCCAGCAGTGAAGAGATCCACGAGCAGTACTTC.

The genes are TRBV6-1 and TRBJ1-1, with D uncertain. The CDR3 contains 12 residues. V dropped 8 bases and J dropped 4 bases, with 11 bases sitting between them. The germline CDR1 and CDR2 sequences are MNHNS and SASEGT. The CDR3 DNA follows: TGTGCCAGCCACTTCAAAGGCACTGAAGCTTTCTTT. Encoded protein: CASHFKGTEAFF.

The genes are TRBV19 and TRBJ2-6; D might be TRBD1 (6 bases). Trimming took off 4 bases at V and 1 base at J, with 11 bases between the two ends. The CDR3 is 16 amino acids. Germline V gene data show CDR1 as LNHDA and CDR2 as SQIVND (reference sequence). The CDR3 sequence: CASSTSTGSGANVLTF. In DNA form, the CDR3 reads TGTGCCAGTAGTACCTCAACAGGGTCTGGGGCCAACGTCCTGACTTTC.

The gene calls are TRBV7-2 and TRBJ2-1, with unresolved D. With 5 bases removed from V and 0 bases from J, the gap between germline ends came to 14 bases. The CDR3 covers 16 residues. From germline, CDR1 is SGHTA and CDR2 FQGNSA. CDR3 DNA: TGTGCCAGCAGCCCTTTAGAGACCAACTCCTACAATGAGCAGTTCTTC. Translated, it gives CASSPLETNSYNEQFF.

V is TRBV9 and J is TRBJ1-2; D is possibly TRBD1 (5 bases). The CDR3 is 21 residues long. CDR1 is SGDLS and CDR2 is YYNGEE in the germline V gene. Trimming removed 0 bases from V and 8 bases from J, with 35 bases in between. CDR3 bases: TGTGCCAGCAGCGTAGGACTCCGGGGGAGCAGGGAGGTCAGAGATGTCCAGGGCTACACCTTC. It specifies CASSVGLRGSREVRDVQGYTF.